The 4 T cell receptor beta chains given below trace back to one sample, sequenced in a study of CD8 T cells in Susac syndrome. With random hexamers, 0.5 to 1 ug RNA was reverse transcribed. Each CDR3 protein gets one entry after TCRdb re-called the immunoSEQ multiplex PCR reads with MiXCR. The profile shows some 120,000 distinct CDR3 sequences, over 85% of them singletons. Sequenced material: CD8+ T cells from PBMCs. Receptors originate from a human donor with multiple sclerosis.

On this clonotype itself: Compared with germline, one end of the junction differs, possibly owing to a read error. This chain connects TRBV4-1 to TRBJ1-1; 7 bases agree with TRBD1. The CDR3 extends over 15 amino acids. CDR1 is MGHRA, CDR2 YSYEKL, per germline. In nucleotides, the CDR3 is TGCGCCAGCAGCCCCAGTAGGGGGACAGACACTGAAGTTTTCTTT. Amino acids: CASSPSRGTDTEVFF.

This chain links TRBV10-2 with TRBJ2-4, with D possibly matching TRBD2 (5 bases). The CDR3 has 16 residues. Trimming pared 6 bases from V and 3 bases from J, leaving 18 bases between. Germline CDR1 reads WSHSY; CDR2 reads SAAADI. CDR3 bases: TGCGCCAGCAGCAGTTGGGAGCAATCCGTCAAAAACATTCAGTACTTC. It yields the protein CASSSWEQSVKNIQYF.

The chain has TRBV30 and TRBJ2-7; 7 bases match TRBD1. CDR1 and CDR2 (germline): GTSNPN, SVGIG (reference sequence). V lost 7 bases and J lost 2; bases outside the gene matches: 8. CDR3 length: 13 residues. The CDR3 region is CALQGSGAYEQYF. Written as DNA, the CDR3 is TGTGCCTTACAGGGGTCGGGCGCCTACGAGCAGTACTTC. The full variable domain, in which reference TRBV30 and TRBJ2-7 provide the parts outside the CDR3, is SQTIHQWPATLVQPVGSPLSLECTVEGTSNPNLYWYRQAAGRGLQLLFYSVGIGQISSEVPQNLSASRPQDRQFILSSKKLLLSDSGFYLCALQGSGAYEQYFGPGTRLTVT.

The CDR3 loop is CASNLRDRVHRGTYEQYF. CDR3 nucleotide sequence: TGTGCCAGCAACCTACGGGACAGGGTTCACAGGGGTACCTACGAGCAGTACTTC. The chain couples TRBV6-1 to TRBJ2-7; 9 nucleotides agree with TRBD1. The J segment lost 2 bases and the V segment lost 7 bases, leaving 18 bases of the junction unmatched. This CDR3 is built from 18 residues. Germline V CDR1 and CDR2: MNHNS, SASEGT.